The 23 T cell receptor beta chains in this list originate from one sample, sequenced in a study of blood T cell repertoires in COVID-19. TCRdb keeps only in-frame clones here, not all; method: immunoSEQ multiplex PCR. The sample has some 40,000 clones; approximately 92% are singletons. Sequenced: peripheral blood. These receptors were taken from a man aged 50 or older with COVID-19, enrolled during active disease.

This clone was picked up a small number of times. This chain uses TRBV7-2 with TRBJ1-2; no definite D call. This CDR3 has 17 residues. CDR1 SGHTA and CDR2 FQGNSA come from the germline V gene. V was clipped by 5 bases and J by 3 bases, with 22 bases between them. The CDR3 loop is CASSPRIESARHYGYTF. The CDR3, as DNA: TGTGCCAGCAGCCCAAGGATAGAATCAGCCAGGCACTATGGCTACACCTTC.

The chain is built from TRBV5-8 and TRBJ2-3; D may be TRBD1 (6 bases). This CDR3 has 15 residues. The V end lost 7 bases, the J end lost 0 bases, and 15 bases lay between the germline ends. Germline V lookup: CDR1 SGHTS, CDR2 YDEGEE. The CDR3, as DNA: TGTGCCAGCGGCATGGGGGCCACTAGCACAGATACGCAGTATTTT. Translating gives CASGMGATSTDTQYF.

The chain uses TRBV6-1 and TRBJ2-7, with 10 bases that match TRBD1. Germline trimming cut 0 bases from V and 4 bases from J; bases unmatched to any gene: 6. Germline assignment: CDR1 MNHNS and CDR2 SASEGT. The CDR3 spans 16 residues. DNA for the CDR3: TGTGCCAGCAGTGAAGCTTGGACAGGGGGAGATTACGAGCAGTACTTC. It codes for CASSEAWTGGDYEQYF.

This clone was counted a single time. The chain combines TRBV10-3 with TRBJ2-5, with D maybe TRBD1 (6 bases). CDR1 and CDR2 (germline): ENHRY, SYGVKD. Between the trimmed V and J ends, which lost 3 bases and 5 bases, there was a span of 16 bases. There are 15 residues in the CDR3. The CDR3 protein is CAISDFTGFGETQYF. The CDR3 region has the DNA TGTGCCATCAGTGACTTTACAGGGTTCGGGGAGACCCAGTACTTC.

This rearrangement joins TRBV10-2 to TRBJ2-2; D is possibly TRBD1 (6 bases). CDR1 and CDR2 from the germline V gene are WSHSY and SAAADI. V was clipped by 7 bases and J by 1 base, with 16 bases between them. The CDR3 covers 16 residues. The CDR3 here is CASTPTGHENTGELFF. Written as DNA, the CDR3 is TGCGCCAGCACTCCCACGGGACACGAGAACACCGGGGAGCTGTTTTTT.

The rearrangement links TRBV28 to TRBJ2-7, with 8 bases matching TRBD1. The junction had 6 bases not matched to a gene; V was cut back by 6 bases and J by 2 bases. The CDR3 is 14 amino acids. Germline V CDR1 and CDR2: MDHEN, SYDVKM. The CDR3 spells CASRPGTGTYEQYF. The CDR3 nucleotides are TGTGCCAGCAGGCCGGGGACAGGAACCTACGAGCAGTACTTC.

This chain joins TRBV5-4 and TRBJ2-3; 12 bases match TRBD2. The CDR3 totals 15 residues. J lost 7 bases, V lost 0 bases, and 3 bases had no gene match. Germline assignment: CDR1 SGHNT and CDR2 YYREEE (reference sequence). The CDR3 region is CASSLGGLAGNTQYF. The DNA for the CDR3 is TGTGCCAGCAGCTTGGGTGGACTAGCGGGGAATACGCAGTATTTT. Filled out from reference TRBV5-4 and TRBJ2-3, the complete variable domain reads ETGVTQSPTHLIKTRGQQVTLRCSSQSGHNTVSWYQQALGQGPQFIFQYYREEENGRGNFPPRFSGLQFPNYSSELNVNALELDDSALYLCASSLGGLAGNTQYFGPGTRLTVL.

The chain recombines TRBV4-2 with TRBJ1-2; a possible D gene is TRBD1 (5 bases). Between the trimmed V and J ends, which lost 3 bases and 6 bases, there was a span of 17 bases. The CDR3 is made up of 15 amino acids. Looked up from germline, CDR1 is LGHNA and CDR2 is YNFKEQ. The CDR3 reads CASSQATTGLDGYTF. The CDR3 coding sequence is TGTGCCAGCAGCCAGGCTACTACAGGTCTGGATGGCTACACCTTC.

J is TRBJ2-3 and V is TRBV11-2; 9 bases are a match to TRBD2. This CDR3 comprises 17 residues. Germline V lookup: CDR1 SGHAT, CDR2 FQNNGV. Trimming at V came to 0 bases and at J to 1 base, leaving 5 bases not matched to a gene. CDR3 region: CASSLDLASGGTDTQYF. CDR3 nucleotides: TGTGCCAGCAGCTTAGATCTGGCTAGCGGGGGCACAGATACGCAGTATTTT.

The V gene is TRBV5-1, the J gene TRBJ2-1, with 7 bases aligning to TRBD2. The CDR3 consists of 15 residues. Germline V CDR1 and CDR2: SGHRS, YFSETQ. With 1 base clipped from V and 6 bases from J, the junction kept 7 bases outside the gene matches. In DNA form, the CDR3 reads TGCGCCAGCAGCTTGAAGGTCGGGGGGACCAATGAGCAGTTCTTC. Translating it yields CASSLKVGGTNEQFF.

V is TRBV11-2 and J is TRBJ2-1; maybe TRBD2 (5 bases). CDR3 length equals 15 residues. The germline CDR1 and CDR2 sequences are SGHAT and FQNNGV. Between the trimmed V and J ends, which lost 5 bases and 4 bases, there was a span of 15 bases. The CDR3 DNA is TGTGCCAGCAGCACTACCACGCCGGGGTACAATGAGCAGTTCTTC. Its translation is CASSTTTPGYNEQFF.

A few counts support this clone. V is TRBV7-9 and J is TRBJ2-7, with TRBD2 matching over 14 bases. Per germline, CDR1 SEHNR and CDR2 FQNEAQ (reference sequence). J was trimmed by 6 bases and V by 3 bases; bases with no gene match: 1. This CDR3 comprises 14 residues. The CDR3 region has the DNA TGTGCCAGCAGCTTCGGACTAGCGGGAGGCGAGCAGTACTTC. It specifies CASSFGLAGGEQYF.

The V and J genes are TRBV6-2 or TRBV6-3 and TRBJ2-7, with D perhaps matching TRBD1 (6 bases). V was pared by 7 bases and J by 5 bases, with 12 bases between. Germline V CDR1 and CDR2: MNHEY, SVGEGT. This CDR3 region has 12 residues. Written as DNA, the CDR3 is TGTGCCAGCACCCCGACAGGTCACGAGCAGTACTTC. Amino acid sequence: CASTPTGHEQYF.

V is TRBV6-5 and J is TRBJ2-1, with 7 bases aligning to TRBD2. The CDR3 is 15 amino acids. J lost 8 bases, V lost 0 bases, and 7 bases had no gene match. CDR1 is MNHEY, CDR2 SVGAGI, per germline. The chain's CDR3 is CASSYSTLAVDEQFF. DNA of the CDR3: TGTGCCAGCAGTTACTCGACGCTAGCGGTCGATGAGCAGTTCTTC.

V gene TRBV7-8 combines with J gene TRBJ2-2; maybe TRBD1 (6 bases). The CDR3 spans 14 residues. V was cut by 2 bases and J by 3 bases, with 7 bases left in between. Germline-derived CDR1 and CDR2 are SGHVS and FQNEAQ. The CDR3: CASSLNRDTGELFF. CDR3 nucleotides: TGTGCCAGCAGCTTAAACAGGGACACCGGGGAGCTGTTTTTT.

The chain uses TRBV5-4 and TRBJ2-1; the match to TRBD2 covers 11 bases. Germline V CDR1 and CDR2: SGHNT, YYREEE (reference sequence). The length of the CDR3 is 15 residues. The junction had 3 bases not matched to a gene; V was cut back by 3 bases and J by 4 bases. DNA of the CDR3: TGTGCCAGCAGCTCCACTAGCGGGAGATACAATGAGCAGTTCTTC. Translation gives CASSSTSGRYNEQFF.

This chain connects TRBV5-6 to TRBJ2-7, with 7 bases matching TRBD2. V lost 4 bases and J lost 6; bases outside the gene matches: 16. Per the germline V gene, CDR1 is SGHDT and CDR2 is YYEEEE. This CDR3 contains 16 residues. The CDR3 region is CASSPGEGIKRGEQYF. In nucleotides, the CDR3 is TGTGCCAGCAGCCCCGGGGAGGGGATCAAGCGTGGCGAGCAGTACTTC.

CDR3 residues: CASSFGQISSGANVLTF. The CDR3 nucleotides are TGTGCCAGCAGCTTTGGACAGATTAGCTCTGGGGCCAACGTCCTGACTTTC. The chain combines TRBV5-4 with TRBJ2-6; D might be TRBD1 (6 bases). Germline loops: CDR1 SGHNT, CDR2 YYREEE (reference sequence). Trimming stripped 2 bases from V and 0 bases from J, with 12 bases between. The CDR3 extends over 17 amino acids.

The chain uses TRBV5-1 and TRBJ1-6, with D possibly being TRBD1 (5 bases). This CDR3 spans 18 amino acids. V was shortened by 4 bases and J by 5 bases, with 22 bases between the two germline ends. The germline V gene encodes CDR1 SGHRS and CDR2 YFSETQ. CDR3 coding DNA: TGCGCCAGCAGCCGAGGACGACAGCCGGACGACCATAATTCACCCCTCCACTTT. As protein: CASSRGRQPDDHNSPLHF.

This clone was seen only a few times. The chain carries TRBV5-1 and TRBJ1-2; 7 bases are shared with TRBD1. V lost 2 bases to trimming and J lost 1 base; unmatched junction nucleotides: 2. The CDR3 runs 14 residues. From germline, CDR1 is SGHRS and CDR2 YFSETQ. CDR3 DNA: TGCGCCAGCAGCTTTACAGGGGTTAACTATGGCTACACCTTC. It codes for CASSFTGVNYGYTF.

This clone is a singleton in its sample. The rearrangement uses TRBV5-6 and TRBJ2-1, with 7 positions matching TRBD1. Germline CDR1 is SGHDT and CDR2 is YYEEEE. V was clipped by 1 base and J by 7 bases; unmatched bases: 5. The length of the CDR3 is 14 residues. CDR3 in DNA: TGTGCCAGCAGCTTGAGGGGGCGCAGGAATGAGCAGTTCTTC. It yields the protein CASSLRGRRNEQFF.

This clone was detected only once. The chain uses TRBV6-5 and TRBJ2-7, with D maybe TRBD1 (6 bases). V gave up 6 bases and J gave up 7 bases, with 22 bases separating them. Germline CDR1 is MNHEY and CDR2 is SVGAGI. The CDR3 spans 15 residues. The chain's CDR3 is CASRLLAGAAREQYF. The CDR3, as DNA: TGTGCCAGCAGGCTCCTGGCAGGGGCGGCTAGAGAGCAGTACTTC.

This clone was seen more than once but under ten times. The rearrangement links TRBV18 to TRBJ2-7, with 10 bases fitting TRBD1. J gave up 3 bases and V 6 bases, and 5 bases lay outside the gene matches. Germline CDR1 KGHSH, CDR2 LQKENI. The CDR3 has 14 residues. Here the CDR3 reads CASSGTGVNYEQYF. DNA of the CDR3: TGTGCCAGCTCCGGGACAGGGGTAAACTACGAGCAGTACTTC.